This T cell receptor beta chain was sequenced during a study of cytomegalovirus exposure and HLA in healthy donors. Whole-study results and caveats: For most TCR beta V segments, an earlier analysis put the productive rate at about 87% or about 30% of the time. TRBV6-2, TRBV6-3 and other indistinguishable V segments were excluded.

V was cut by 6 bases and J by 3 bases, with 9 bases left in between. CDR1 LGHNT and CDR2 FRNRAP come from the germline V gene. CDR3 length: 12 amino acids. The PCR made use of 60 Vbeta and 13 Jbeta primers. Authors' processing steps: A follow-up analysis tallied 70 million to 80 million unique TCR beta chains, roughly 11 million shared. Assay used: immunoSEQ multiplex PCR; TCRdb lists only in-frame clones, some missing. Clone size and the V and J calls come from that table; the DNA yielded D and trimming. The sample includes roughly 130,000 clones, 60% to 75% seen only once; the top ten take around 5.5%. Donors counted as nominally healthy when sampled, yet unrecorded immune exposures were likely. Points on this clone: As yet, its antigen is unknown.

What was sequenced was PBMCs. The clonotype was recovered from a woman aged 45-60 years in good health and CMV-seropositive. J is TRBJ2-7 and V is TRBV12-5; perhaps TRBD2 as D (6 bases). The CDR3 is CASGRDFYEQYF. The CDR3 DNA follows: TGTGCTAGTGGCCGGGACTTCTACGAGCAGTACTTC.